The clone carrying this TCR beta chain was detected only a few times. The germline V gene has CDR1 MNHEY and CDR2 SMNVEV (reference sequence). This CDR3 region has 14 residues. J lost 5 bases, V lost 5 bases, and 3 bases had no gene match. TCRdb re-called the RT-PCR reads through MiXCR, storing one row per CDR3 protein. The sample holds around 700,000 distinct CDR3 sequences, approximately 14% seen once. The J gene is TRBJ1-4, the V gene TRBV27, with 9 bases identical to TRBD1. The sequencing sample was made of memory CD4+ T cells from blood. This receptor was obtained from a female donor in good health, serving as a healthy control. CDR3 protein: CASSRQGENEKLFF. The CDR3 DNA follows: TGTGCCAGCAGTAGACAGGGGGAAAATGAAAAACTGTTTTTT.